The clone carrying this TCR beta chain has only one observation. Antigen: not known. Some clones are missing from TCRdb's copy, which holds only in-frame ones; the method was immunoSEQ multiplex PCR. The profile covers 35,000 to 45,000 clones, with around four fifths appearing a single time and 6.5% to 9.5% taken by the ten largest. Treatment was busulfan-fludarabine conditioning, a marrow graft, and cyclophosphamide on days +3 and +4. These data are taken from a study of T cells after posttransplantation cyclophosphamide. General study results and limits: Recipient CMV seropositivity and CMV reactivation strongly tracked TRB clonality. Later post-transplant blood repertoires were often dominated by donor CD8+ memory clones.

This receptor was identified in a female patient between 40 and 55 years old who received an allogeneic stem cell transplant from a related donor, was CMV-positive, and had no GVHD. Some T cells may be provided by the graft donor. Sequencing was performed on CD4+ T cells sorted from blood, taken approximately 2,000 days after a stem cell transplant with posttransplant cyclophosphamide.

DNA of the CDR3: TGCGCCAGCAGCTTATTAGCGGGGACCCAAGAGACCCAGTACTTC. It codes for CASSLLAGTQETQYF. V and J are TRBV5-1 and TRBJ2-5, with 8 bases identical to TRBD2. V lost 2 bases, J lost 1 base, and 4 bases stayed unmatched. The CDR3 length is 15 residues. The germline gives CDR1 SGHRS, CDR2 YFSETQ.